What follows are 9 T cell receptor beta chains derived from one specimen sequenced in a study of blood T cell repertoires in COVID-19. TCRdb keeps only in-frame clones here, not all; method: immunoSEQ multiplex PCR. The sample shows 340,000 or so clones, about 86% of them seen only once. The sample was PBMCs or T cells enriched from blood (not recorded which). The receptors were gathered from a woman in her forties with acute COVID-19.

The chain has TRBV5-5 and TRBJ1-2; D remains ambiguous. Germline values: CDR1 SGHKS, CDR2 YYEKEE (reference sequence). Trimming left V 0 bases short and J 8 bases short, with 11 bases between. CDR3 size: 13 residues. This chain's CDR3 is CASSLELPWGYTF. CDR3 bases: TGTGCCAGCAGCTTGGAGCTTCCCTGGGGCTACACCTTC.

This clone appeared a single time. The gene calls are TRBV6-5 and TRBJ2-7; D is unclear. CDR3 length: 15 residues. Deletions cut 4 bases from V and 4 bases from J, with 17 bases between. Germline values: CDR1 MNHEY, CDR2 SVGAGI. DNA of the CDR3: TGTGCCAGCAGTTCCCTAGACGCCGTACTTTACGAGCAGTACTTC. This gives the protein CASSSLDAVLYEQYF.

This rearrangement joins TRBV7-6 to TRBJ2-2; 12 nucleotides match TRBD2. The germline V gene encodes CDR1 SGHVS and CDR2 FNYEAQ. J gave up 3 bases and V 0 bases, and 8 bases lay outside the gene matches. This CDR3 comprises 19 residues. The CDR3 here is CASSLALAGGSRYTGELFF. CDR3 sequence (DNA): TGTGCCAGCAGCTTAGCCCTAGCGGGGGGGAGCCGTTACACCGGGGAGCTGTTTTTT.

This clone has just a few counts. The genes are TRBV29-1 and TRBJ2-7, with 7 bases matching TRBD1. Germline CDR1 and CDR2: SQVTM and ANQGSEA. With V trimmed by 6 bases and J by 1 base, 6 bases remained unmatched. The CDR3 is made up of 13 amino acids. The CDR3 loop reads CSVCDRVSYEQYF. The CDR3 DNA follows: TGCAGCGTCTGCGACAGGGTTTCCTACGAGCAGTACTTC.

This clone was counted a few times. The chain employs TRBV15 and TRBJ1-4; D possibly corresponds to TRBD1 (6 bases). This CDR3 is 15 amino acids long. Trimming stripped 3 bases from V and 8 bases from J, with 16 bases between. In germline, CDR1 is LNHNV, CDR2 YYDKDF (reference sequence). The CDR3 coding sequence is TGTGCCACCAGCAGGGACAGTGGGAACTTCGAAAAACTGTTTTTT. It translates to CATSRDSGNFEKLFF. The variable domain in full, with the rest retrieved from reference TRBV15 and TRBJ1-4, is DAMVIQNPRYQVTQFGKPVTLSCSQTLNHNVMYWYQQKSSQAPKLLFHYYDKDFNNEADTPDNFQSRRPNTSFCFLDIRSPGLGDTAMYLCATSRDSGNFEKLFFGSGTQLSVL.

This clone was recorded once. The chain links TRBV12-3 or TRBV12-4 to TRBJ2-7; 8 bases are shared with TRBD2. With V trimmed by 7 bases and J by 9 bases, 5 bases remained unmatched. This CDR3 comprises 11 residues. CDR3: CASTSGGRQYF. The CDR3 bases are TGTGCCAGCACCTCGGGGGGGCGGCAGTACTTC.

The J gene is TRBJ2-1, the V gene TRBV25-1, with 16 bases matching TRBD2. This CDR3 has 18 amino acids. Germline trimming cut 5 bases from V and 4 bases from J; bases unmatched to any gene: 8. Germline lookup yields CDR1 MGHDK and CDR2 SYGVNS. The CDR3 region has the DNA TGTGCCAGCAGTCACAGTGGGACTAGCGGGAGGGGATACAATGAGCAGTTCTTC. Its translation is CASSHSGTSGRGYNEQFF.

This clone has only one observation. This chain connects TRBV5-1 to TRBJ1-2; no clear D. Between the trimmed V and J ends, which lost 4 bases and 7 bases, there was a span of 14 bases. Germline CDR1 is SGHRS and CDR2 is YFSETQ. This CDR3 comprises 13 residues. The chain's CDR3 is CASSDIFEGGYTF. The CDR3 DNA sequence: TGCGCCAGCAGCGACATATTTGAGGGTGGCTACACCTTC.

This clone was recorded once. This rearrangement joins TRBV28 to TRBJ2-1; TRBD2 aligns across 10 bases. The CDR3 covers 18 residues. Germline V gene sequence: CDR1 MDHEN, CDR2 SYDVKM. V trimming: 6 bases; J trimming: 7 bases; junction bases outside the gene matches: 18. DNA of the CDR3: TGTGCCAGCAGCCTTCTAGCGGGAGAGGTACTGGGGGGAAATGAGCAGTTCTTC. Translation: CASSLLAGEVLGGNEQFF.